Listed here are 21 T cell receptor beta chains from one sample, sequenced in a study of cytomegalovirus exposure and HLA in healthy donors. PCR was performed using 60 Vbeta and 13 Jbeta primers. The method was immunoSEQ multiplex PCR; TCRdb's version includes in-frame clones alone and lacks a portion of them. The sample has some 76,000 clones, 84% seen once. Input material: PBMCs. Receptors originate from a woman aged 50 to 65 in good health and CMV-seronegative.

The rearrangement uses TRBV6-4 and TRBJ1-4, with a possible D match to TRBD1 (5 bases). The length of the CDR3 is 16 residues. V lost 8 bases to trimming and J lost 0 bases, with 16 bases between them. The germline gives CDR1 MRHNA, CDR2 SNTAGT. CDR3 bases: TGTGCCAGCTCCTTGGGTGGGGCCGCAACTAATGAAAAACTGTTTTTT. Its translation: CASSLGGAATNEKLFF.

To note about this clone: The same CDR3 also results from other DNA sequences found in this sample. V usage is TRBV7-2 and J usage is TRBJ1-5, with 12 bases aligning to TRBD1. After removal of 3 bases from V and 5 bases from J, the junction contained 2 bases not matched to a gene. The germline gives CDR1 SGHTA, CDR2 FQGNSA. This CDR3 has 15 amino acids. In DNA, the CDR3 is TGTGCCAGCAGCTTGGGGACAGGGGGCCATCAGCCCCAGCATTTT. It encodes CASSLGTGGHQPQHF.

By frequency in the sample, this clone is medium-sized. The chain uses TRBV6-5 and TRBJ1-1; D ambiguous. CDR1 is MNHEY and CDR2 is SVGAGI in the germline V gene. Trimming took 8 bases from V and 6 from J, leaving 10 bases between them. The CDR3 spans 11 residues. CDR3 nucleotide sequence: TGTGCCAGCGCGGGTGCCGCTGAAGCTTTCTTT. It encodes CASAGAAEAFF.

V usage is TRBV5-4 and J usage is TRBJ2-7, with TRBD1 identical over 12 bases. V dropped 2 bases and J dropped 4; count of bases not matched to a gene: 4. Per the germline V gene, CDR1 is SGHNT and CDR2 is YYREEE (reference sequence). The CDR3 contains 15 residues. CDR3 in amino acids: CASSFLGQGAYEQYF. Here the CDR3 DNA reads TGTGCCAGCAGCTTCCTGGGACAGGGGGCTTACGAGCAGTACTTC. Together with reference TRBV5-4 and TRBJ2-7, the CDR3 gives the full variable domain: ETGVTQSPTHLIKTRGQQVTLRCSSQSGHNTVSWYQQALGQGPQFIFQYYREEENGRGNFPPRFSGLQFPNYSSELNVNALELDDSALYLCASSFLGQGAYEQYFGPGTRLTVT.

This chain connects TRBV7-3 to TRBJ2-3, with 9 nucleotides matching TRBD2. CDR3 size: 15 residues. CDR1 and CDR2 (germline): SGHTA, FQGTGA. The J segment lost 1 base and the V segment lost 3 bases, leaving 2 bases of the junction unmatched. Written as DNA, the CDR3 is TGTGCCAGCAGCTTCGTAGCGGGGGGCACAGATACGCAGTATTTT. Translation: CASSFVAGGTDTQYF. Variable domain in full (rest from reference TRBV7-3 and TRBJ2-3): GAGVSQTPSNKVTEKGKYVELRCDPISGHTALYWYRQSLGQGPEFLIYFQGTGAADDSGLPNDRFFAVRPEGSVSTLKIQRTERGDSAVYLCASSFVAGGTDTQYFGPGTRLTVL.

The genes are TRBV10-3 and TRBJ2-1; D is undetermined. Germline CDR1 reads ENHRY; CDR2 reads SYGVKD. Trimming shortened V by 9 bases and J by 5 bases, and 8 bases separated the two germline ends. The CDR3 extends over 11 amino acids. The CDR3 loop reads CAMSTDNEQFF. In DNA form, the CDR3 reads TGTGCCATGTCCACAGACAATGAGCAGTTCTTC.

The V call is TRBV4-2, the J call TRBJ2-7; TRBD2 matches 8 bases. CDR3 length equals 15 residues. From germline, CDR1 is LGHNA and CDR2 YNFKEQ. The V segment lost 0 bases and the J segment 4 bases; nucleotides outside the gene matches: 5. In DNA, the CDR3 is TGTGCCAGCAGCCAAGAACCCCCTAGCGGGTACGAGCAGTACTTC. Translated, it gives CASSQEPPSGYEQYF.

The chain employs TRBV9 and TRBJ1-4; D call uncertain. V lost 4 bases and J 5 bases, leaving 21 bases between the germline ends. The CDR3 covers 17 residues. Germline V gene sequence: CDR1 SGDLS, CDR2 YYNGEE. CDR3 in amino acids: CASSSGGTEFRNEKLFF. CDR3 sequence (DNA): TGTGCCAGCAGCTCCGGAGGTACAGAATTCAGGAATGAAAAACTGTTTTTT.

The genes are TRBV15 and TRBJ1-5; the match to TRBD1 covers 10 bases. Germline CDR1 and CDR2: LNHNV and YYDKDF (reference sequence). The CDR3 covers 18 residues. The ends lost 2 bases at V and 3 bases at J; junction bases unmatched: 10. Written as DNA, the CDR3 is TGTGCCACCAGCAGATTTTACGCCGGGACAGGGGACAATCAGCCCCAGCATTTT. It encodes CATSRFYAGTGDNQPQHF.

The chain joins TRBV11-2 to TRBJ2-4; D not certain. Trimming shortened V by 3 bases and J by 6 bases, and 9 bases separated the two germline ends. The CDR3 loop spans 13 amino acids. Germline lookup yields CDR1 SGHAT and CDR2 FQNNGV. This CDR3 is CASSFVAGNIQYF. The DNA for the CDR3 is TGTGCCAGCAGCTTCGTCGCAGGAAACATTCAGTACTTC.

This rearrangement joins TRBV7-9 to TRBJ2-7; D not resolved. The V gene's germline CDR1 is SEHNR and CDR2 FQNEAQ (reference sequence). This CDR3 comprises 14 residues. The ends were cut back, 5 bases at V and 1 base at J, with 12 bases in the middle. In DNA form, the CDR3 reads TGTGCCAGCAGCCCTCCAGTGAATTCCTACGAGCAGTACTTC. The encoded protein is CASSPPVNSYEQYF.

V is TRBV9 and J is TRBJ2-2; 12 bases align to TRBD2. V shed 0 bases and J 5 bases; nucleotides not matched to a gene: 2. Germline-derived CDR1 and CDR2 are SGDLS and YYNGEE. The CDR3 covers 16 residues. CDR3 in amino acids: CASSVETSGGTGELFF. CDR3 DNA sequence: TGTGCCAGCAGCGTAGAAACTAGCGGGGGGACCGGGGAGCTGTTTTTT.

The count of this clone is one. CDR3: CASRPGQGSDEQYF. The CDR3 coding sequence is TGTGCCAGCAGACCAGGACAGGGATCGGACGAGCAGTACTTC. The V and J genes are TRBV6-6 and TRBJ2-7; 8 bases are a match to TRBD1. CDR3 size: 14 residues. The germline gives CDR1 MNHNY, CDR2 SVGAGI (reference sequence). V lost 6 bases and J lost 5; bases outside the gene matches: 9.

The chain combines TRBV19 with TRBJ1-1; D gene unclear. V gave up 1 base and J gave up 6 bases, with 9 bases separating them. Germline V gives CDR1 LNHDA, CDR2 SQIVND (reference sequence). CDR3 length: 13 amino acids. The chain's CDR3 is CASSIAFLPEAFF. The CDR3 DNA follows: TGTGCCAGTAGTATAGCCTTTCTCCCTGAAGCTTTCTTT.

This sequence joins TRBV4-1 and TRBJ1-6, with D perhaps matching TRBD1 (6 bases). The germline V gene encodes CDR1 MGHRA and CDR2 YSYEKL. Deletions cut 1 base from V and 7 bases from J, with 14 bases between. This CDR3 region has 16 residues. CDR3 in amino acids: CASSQGPGDRNSPLHF. The CDR3 coding sequence is TGCGCCAGCAGCCAAGGACCAGGGGATAGGAATTCACCCCTCCACTTT.

This clone is a singleton in its sample. This chain uses TRBV4-1 with TRBJ1-2, with 8 positions matching TRBD1. CDR1 is MGHRA and CDR2 is YSYEKL in the germline V gene. The CDR3 length is 15 residues. The ends lost 2 bases at V and 7 bases at J; junction bases unmatched: 9. The CDR3 protein is CASSQIPGQGIGYTF. DNA of the CDR3: TGCGCCAGCAGCCAAATCCCCGGACAGGGCATTGGCTACACCTTC.

This clone was recorded once. The V and J genes are TRBV30 and TRBJ2-5, with D possibly TRBD1 on 6 matching bases. The CDR3 totals 11 residues. V lost 5 bases to trimming and J lost 2 bases, with 6 bases between them. Germline V lookup: CDR1 GTSNPN, CDR2 SVGIG (reference sequence). The CDR3 loop reads CAWDRQETQYF. In nucleotides, the CDR3 is TGTGCCTGGGACAGGCAAGAGACCCAGTACTTC.

The chain joins TRBV2 to TRBJ2-1; 13 bases agree with TRBD2. The CDR3 length is 16 residues. With V trimmed by 11 bases and J by 6 bases, 13 bases remained unmatched. The V gene's germline CDR1 is SNHLY and CDR2 FYNNEI. The CDR3 region is CASRTSGGRRGNEQFF. The CDR3 nucleotides read TGTGCCTCGAGGACTAGCGGGGGACGTAGGGGCAATGAGCAGTTCTTC.

The gene calls are TRBV5-6 and TRBJ2-5; 8 bases match TRBD2. There are 15 residues in the CDR3. Germline assignment: CDR1 SGHDT and CDR2 YYEEEE. V gave up 0 bases and J gave up 1 base; unmatched junction bases: 2. The CDR3 here is CASSLAGLAQETQYF. CDR3 sequence (DNA): TGTGCCAGCAGCTTGGCCGGACTAGCCCAAGAGACCCAGTACTTC.

This clone was detected once. The V and J genes are TRBV18 and TRBJ2-7, with 10 bases aligning to TRBD2. The V segment lost 0 bases and the J segment 4 bases; nucleotides outside the gene matches: 21. The CDR3 spans 21 residues. Germline CDR1 KGHSH, CDR2 LQKENI. The CDR3 protein is CASSPPAYRLAGGLKDYEQYF. The CDR3 DNA sequence: TGTGCCAGCTCACCACCGGCCTACAGGTTAGCGGGAGGACTAAAGGATTACGAGCAGTACTTC.

The chain joins TRBV12-5 to TRBJ2-3; the match to TRBD2 covers 14 bases. Losses at the gene ends were 1 base for V and 6 bases for J; bases not matched to a gene: 24. The CDR3 runs 23 residues. Germline lookup yields CDR1 LGHNT and CDR2 FRNRAP. CDR3 in DNA: TGTGCTAGTGGTTTGGACACTGCCCGGACTAGCGGGAGGTTCAGGACCCGGGGGGATACGCAGTATTTT. Encoded protein: CASGLDTARTSGRFRTRGDTQYF.